The 17 T cell receptor beta chains reported below all come from one sample, sequenced in a study of control samples from healthy donors and cancer patients (dated by TCRdb to about 2020). The library came from the immunoSEQ multiplex PCR assay. The clones in this table, taken by TCRdb from immuneACCESS, are in-frame only. Not every clone is retained; where verified, under half of the shortfall comes from an unresolved V gene, and the cause of the rest is unknown. The sample table contains over 200,000 clones; only one count was recorded for over 70% of them. The ten largest account for less than 15% of the sample. Sequenced material: PBMCs. The receptors derive from a woman aged 55-70 years with lung cancer.

The rearrangement joins TRBV30 to TRBJ2-4; no clear D gene. Germline V lookup: CDR1 GTSNPN, CDR2 SVGIG (reference sequence). CDR3 length: 16 amino acids. The V end lost 0 bases, the J end lost 5 bases, and 17 bases lay between the germline ends. This CDR3 reads CAWSVLYGQSQNIQYF. CDR3 DNA sequence: TGTGCCTGGAGTGTACTGTACGGGCAGTCCCAAAACATTCAGTACTTC.

This chain links TRBV28 with TRBJ2-3, with D perhaps given as TRBD1 or TRBD2 (5 bases each). V shed 7 bases and J shed 3 bases, with 17 bases lying between them. The CDR3 runs to 15 residues. Looked up from germline, CDR1 is MDHEN and CDR2 is SYDVKM. This CDR3 reads CASTSPGRATDTQYF. The CDR3 DNA sequence: TGTGCCAGCACCTCACCAGGGCGGGCGACAGATACGCAGTATTTT.

V usage is TRBV19 and J usage is TRBJ1-5, with TRBD1 as a possible D gene (6 bases). Germline CDR1 reads LNHDA; CDR2 reads SQIVND (reference sequence). V was pared by 1 base and J by 2 bases, with 9 bases between. This CDR3 region has 15 residues. The CDR3 is CASSIAGAGNQPQHF. The CDR3 coding sequence is TGTGCCAGTAGTATAGCAGGGGCAGGCAATCAGCCCCAGCATTTT.

The genes are TRBV7-9 and TRBJ1-6, with D maybe TRBD1 (5 bases). The germline V gene encodes CDR1 SEHNR and CDR2 FQNEAQ (reference sequence). With 5 bases removed from V and 6 bases from J, the gap between germline ends came to 11 bases. CDR3 size: 14 residues. The CDR3: CASSLQGPNSPLHF. The CDR3 nucleotides are TGTGCCAGCAGCCTCCAGGGACCTAATTCACCCCTCCACTTT.

The rearrangement joins TRBV9 to TRBJ1-4; maybe TRBD1 (6 bases). This CDR3 contains 15 residues. The germline gives CDR1 SGDLS, CDR2 YYNGEE. Trimming cost V 4 bases and J 8 bases, with 18 bases left between them. DNA for the CDR3: TGTGCCAGCAGCCCCCGACAGGCGATGGGGGAAAAACTGTTTTTT. Its protein product is CASSPRQAMGEKLFF.

The V call is TRBV27, the J call TRBJ1-1; no reliable D call. The CDR3 has 13 amino acids. Looked up from germline, CDR1 is MNHEY and CDR2 is SMNVEV (reference sequence). V was cut by 8 bases and J by 4 bases, with 14 bases left in between. The CDR3 reads CASCFNIATEAFF. The CDR3 DNA follows: TGTGCCAGCTGCTTCAATATTGCCACTGAAGCTTTCTTT.

This clone was recorded once. The chain carries TRBV28 and TRBJ2-7; TRBD2 might be the D (7 bases). In germline, CDR1 is MDHEN, CDR2 SYDVKM. This CDR3 is 16 amino acids long. Trimming stripped 5 bases from V and 2 bases from J, with 19 bases between. The CDR3 here is CASSLIGGEVPYEQYF. The CDR3 DNA reads as TGTGCCAGCAGTCTTATAGGGGGGGAGGTCCCCTACGAGCAGTACTTC.

The chain couples TRBV15 to TRBJ2-3; D perhaps matches TRBD1 (6 bases). V gave up 1 base and J gave up 5 bases, with 10 bases separating them. CDR1 is LNHNV and CDR2 is YYDKDF in the germline V gene (reference sequence). The CDR3 has 14 amino acids. CDR3 coding DNA: TGTGCCACCAGCAGAGGGACAGTGGGAGATACGCAGTATTTT. This sequence encodes CATSRGTVGDTQYF.

V usage is TRBV6-1 and J usage is TRBJ2-3, with D unclear. V gave up 3 bases and J gave up 4 bases, with 11 bases separating them. CDR3 length equals 14 residues. The germline V gene encodes CDR1 MNHNS and CDR2 SASEGT. Here the CDR3 DNA reads TGTGCCAGCAGTGAGGCAGGCAGATCAGATACGCAGTATTTT. It encodes CASSEAGRSDTQYF.

The CDR3 protein is CASSFAGAETQYF. The DNA of the CDR3 is TGTGCCAGCAGCTTTGCAGGGGCGGAGACCCAGTACTTC. The gene calls are TRBV5-4 and TRBJ2-5; maybe TRBD1 (6 bases). Germline lookup yields CDR1 SGHNT and CDR2 YYREEE (reference sequence). The CDR3 sequence is 13 residues long. Trimming stripped 2 bases from V and 5 bases from J, with 10 bases between. Full variable domain (rest looked up from reference TRBV5-4 and TRBJ2-5): ETGVTQSPTHLIKTRGQQVTLRCSSQSGHNTVSWYQQALGQGPQFIFQYYREEENGRGNFPPRFSGLQFPNYSSELNVNALELDDSALYLCASSFAGAETQYFGPGTRLLVL.

V is TRBV20-1 and J is TRBJ2-7; D gene unclear. Between the trimmed V and J ends, which lost 2 bases and 6 bases, there was a span of 8 bases. The CDR3 contains 11 residues. CDR1 DFQATT and CDR2 SNEGSKA come from the germline V gene (reference sequence). DNA for the CDR3: TGCAGTGCTAGAAATGGGCGCGAGCAGTACTTC. Protein: CSARNGREQYF.

V gene TRBV4-2 combines with J gene TRBJ2-1; 7 bases align to TRBD2. Trimming removed 1 base from V and 5 bases from J; junction bases left unmatched: 11. The CDR3 has 17 residues. Germline V gives CDR1 LGHNA, CDR2 YNFKEQ. CDR3 in amino acids: CASSQGFAGVENNEQFF. The CDR3 DNA is TGTGCCAGCAGCCAAGGGTTTGCGGGGGTCGAAAACAATGAGCAGTTCTTC.

The rearrangement links TRBV19 to TRBJ1-5, with 8 bases that match TRBD1. Germline trimming cut 5 bases from V and 6 bases from J; bases unmatched to any gene: 12. This CDR3 contains 16 residues. Looked up from germline, CDR1 is LNHDA and CDR2 is SQIVND (reference sequence). The CDR3 protein is CASSFPQTGGSQPQHF. The CDR3 nucleotides read TGTGCCAGTAGTTTCCCGCAAACAGGGGGAAGTCAGCCCCAGCATTTT. Combining the CDR3 with reference TRBV19 and TRBJ1-5 gives the whole variable domain DGGITQSPKYLFRKEGQNVTLSCEQNLNHDAMYWYRQDPGQGLRLIYYSQIVNDFQKGDIAEGYSVSREKKESFPLTVTSAQKNPTAFYLCASSFPQTGGSQPQHFGDGTRLSIL.

The rearrangement links TRBV18 to TRBJ2-7; D not resolved. CDR3 length: 14 residues. The V gene's germline CDR1 is KGHSH and CDR2 LQKENI. V lost 3 bases and J 3 bases, leaving 12 bases between the germline ends. CDR3 coding DNA: TGTGCCAGCTCACCCGAGAACGTTGGCTACGAGCAGTACTTC. It codes for CASSPENVGYEQYF.

The chain links TRBV15 to TRBJ1-5; 7 nucleotides agree with TRBD1. CDR1 LNHNV and CDR2 YYDKDF come from the germline V gene (reference sequence). The CDR3 runs to 14 residues. V was clipped by 0 bases and J by 6 bases; unmatched bases: 2. The CDR3 is CATSRDAGGQPQHF. As DNA, the CDR3 is TGTGCCACCAGCAGAGACGCAGGGGGTCAGCCCCAGCATTTT.

This chain connects TRBV5-4 to TRBJ1-2; D not certain. CDR3 size: 14 residues. V was cut by 0 bases and J by 2 bases, with 8 bases left in between. Per the germline V gene, CDR1 is SGHNT and CDR2 is YYREEE (reference sequence). CDR3 protein: CASSLEAGNYGYTF. The CDR3 nucleotides read TGTGCCAGCAGCTTGGAGGCAGGCAACTATGGCTACACCTTC. Supplemented by reference TRBV5-4 and TRBJ1-2, the full variable domain reads ETGVTQSPTHLIKTRGQQVTLRCSSQSGHNTVSWYQQALGQGPQFIFQYYREEENGRGNFPPRFSGLQFPNYSSELNVNALELDDSALYLCASSLEAGNYGYTFGSGTRLTVV.

In DNA form, the CDR3 reads TGTGCCAGCAGCTTGGGGAGGACGAACACCGGGGAGCTGTTTTTT. This codes for CASSLGRTNTGELFF. V is TRBV5-6 and J is TRBJ2-2; D perhaps matches TRBD2 (5 bases). Germline V gene lookup returns CDR1 SGHDT and CDR2 YYEEEE. The CDR3 sequence is 15 residues long. V gave up 0 bases and J gave up 0 bases, with 6 bases separating them.